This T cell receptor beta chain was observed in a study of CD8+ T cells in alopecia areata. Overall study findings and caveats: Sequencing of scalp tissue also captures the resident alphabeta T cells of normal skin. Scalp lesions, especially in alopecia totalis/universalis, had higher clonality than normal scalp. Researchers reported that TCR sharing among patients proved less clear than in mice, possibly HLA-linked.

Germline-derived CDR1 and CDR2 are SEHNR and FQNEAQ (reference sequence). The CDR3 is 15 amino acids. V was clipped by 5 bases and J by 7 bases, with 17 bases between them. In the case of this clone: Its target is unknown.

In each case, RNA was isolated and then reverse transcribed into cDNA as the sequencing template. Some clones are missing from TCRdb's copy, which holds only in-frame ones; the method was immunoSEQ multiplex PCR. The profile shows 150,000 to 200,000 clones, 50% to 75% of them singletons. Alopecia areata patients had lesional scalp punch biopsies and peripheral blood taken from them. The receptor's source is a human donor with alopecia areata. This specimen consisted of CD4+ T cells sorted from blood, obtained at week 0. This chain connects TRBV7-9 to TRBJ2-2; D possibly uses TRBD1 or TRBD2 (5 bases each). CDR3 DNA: TGTGCCAGCAGCATCGGGACGGGTAGTGGCGGGGAGCTGTTTTTT. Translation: CASSIGTGSGGELFF.